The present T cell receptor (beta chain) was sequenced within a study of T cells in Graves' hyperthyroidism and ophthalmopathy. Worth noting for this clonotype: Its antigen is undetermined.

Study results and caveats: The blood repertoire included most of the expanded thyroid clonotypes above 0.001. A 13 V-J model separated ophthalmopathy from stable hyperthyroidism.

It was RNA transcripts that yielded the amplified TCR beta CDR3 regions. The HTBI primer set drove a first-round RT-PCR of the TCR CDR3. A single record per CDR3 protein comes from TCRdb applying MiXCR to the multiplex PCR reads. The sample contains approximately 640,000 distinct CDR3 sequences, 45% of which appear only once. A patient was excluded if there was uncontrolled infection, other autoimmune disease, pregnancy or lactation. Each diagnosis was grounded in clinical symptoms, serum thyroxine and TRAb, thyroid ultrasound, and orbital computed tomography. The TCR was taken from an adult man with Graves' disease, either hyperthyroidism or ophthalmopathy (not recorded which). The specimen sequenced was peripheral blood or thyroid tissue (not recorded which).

The CDR3 loop is CASSATGTENSPLHF. The CDR3 DNA is TGTGCCAGCAGCGCAACCGGGACTGAGAATTCACCCCTCCACTTT. The V call is TRBV7-8, the J call TRBJ1-6; D is perhaps TRBD1 (5 bases). V gave up 5 bases and J gave up 7 bases, with 15 bases separating them. Germline assignment: CDR1 SGHVS and CDR2 FQNEAQ. The CDR3 spans 15 residues.